This TCR beta chain derives from a study of identical twins. The study's findings and limits: Within beta out-of-frame sequences, the excess sharing observed between twins was weaker.

Looked up from germline, CDR1 is MNHEY and CDR2 is SVGEGT. The CDR3 has 20 amino acids. V was pared by 2 bases and J by 1 base, with 24 bases between. This clonotype has more than one count but fewer than ten. The antigen is undetermined. One entry per CDR3 protein, called by TCRdb with MiXCR from the 5' RACE reads. The repertoire holds some 190,000 distinct CDR3 sequences, with less than 20% as singletons. This same sample was also taken into another study, of T cells expressing NK-cell markers.

Sequences were obtained from CD8+ T cells sorted from blood. The genes are TRBV6-2 or TRBV6-3 and TRBJ1-5; D is unclear. The clonotype was recovered from a woman in her late teens or twenties in good health. The CDR3 protein is CASSYLRTEALAQSNQPQHF. The CDR3 DNA reads as TGTGCCAGCAGTTACCTTCGGACGGAGGCCCTAGCTCAGAGCAATCAGCCCCAGCATTTT.